This TCR beta chain is from a study of blood T cells in healthy people across ages. Notes on the study in general: Strong correlation linked observed beta diversity and percent naive T cells. Both naive CD4+ cell counts and diversity were greater in long-lived donors than in aged donors.

In its sample, this clonotype was seen many times. Its antigen is as yet unknown. Next came a second PCR, run for 7 to 11 cycles, which used a sample-barcoded 5' primer along with a J-beta primer mix. Each of the cDNA molecules was tagged by a template-switch adaptor with 12 random nucleotides. TCRdb ran MiXCR on the 5' RACE reads and lists one entry per CDR3 protein. The sample includes 850,000 or so distinct CDR3 sequences, more than 25% of them seen just once. V was pared by 5 bases and J by 6 bases, with 14 bases between. In germline, CDR1 is SQVTM, CDR2 ANQGSEA. This CDR3 has 13 amino acids. Isolation per sample recovered at least 6 million PBMCs.

This rearrangement joins TRBV29-1 to TRBJ2-1; no definite D call. This receptor was obtained from a woman at least 80 years old in good health. Material: blood. CDR3 sequence reads: CSVSPGLRNEQFF. The CDR3 DNA reads TGCAGCGTTTCCCCAGGTTTACGCAATGAGCAGTTCTTC.